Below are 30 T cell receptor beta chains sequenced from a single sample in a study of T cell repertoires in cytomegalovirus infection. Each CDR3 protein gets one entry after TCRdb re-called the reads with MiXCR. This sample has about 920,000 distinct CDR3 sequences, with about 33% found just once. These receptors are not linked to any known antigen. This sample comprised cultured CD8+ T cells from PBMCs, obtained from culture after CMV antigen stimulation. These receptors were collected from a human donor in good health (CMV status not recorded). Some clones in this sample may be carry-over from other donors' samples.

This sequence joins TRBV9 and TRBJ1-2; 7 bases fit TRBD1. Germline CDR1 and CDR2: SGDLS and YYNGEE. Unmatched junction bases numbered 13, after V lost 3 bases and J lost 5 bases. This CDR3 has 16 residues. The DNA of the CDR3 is TGTGCCAGCAGCGCGGAAAGGGACAGTACTTCTTATGGCTACACCTTC. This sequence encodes CASSAERDSTSYGYTF.

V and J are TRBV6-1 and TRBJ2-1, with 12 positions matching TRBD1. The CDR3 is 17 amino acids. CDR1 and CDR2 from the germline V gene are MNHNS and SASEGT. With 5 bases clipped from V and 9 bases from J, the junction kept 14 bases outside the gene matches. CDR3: CASSYTSGTGGAGEQFF. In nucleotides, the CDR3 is TGTGCCAGCAGTTATACCTCCGGGACAGGGGGCGCGGGTGAGCAGTTCTTC.

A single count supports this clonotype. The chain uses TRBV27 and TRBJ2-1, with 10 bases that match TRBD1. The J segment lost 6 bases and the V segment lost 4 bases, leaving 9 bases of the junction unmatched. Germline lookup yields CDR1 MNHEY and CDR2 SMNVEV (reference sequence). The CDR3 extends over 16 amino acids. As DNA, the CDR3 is TGTGCCAGCAGTTCCCCCGGGACAGGGGCCCCCAATGAGCAGTTCTTC. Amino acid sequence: CASSSPGTGAPNEQFF.

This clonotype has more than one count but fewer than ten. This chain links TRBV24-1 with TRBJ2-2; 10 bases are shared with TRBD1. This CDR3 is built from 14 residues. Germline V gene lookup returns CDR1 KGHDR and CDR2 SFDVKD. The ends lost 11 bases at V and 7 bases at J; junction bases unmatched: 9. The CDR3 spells CARRDRGRVGELFF. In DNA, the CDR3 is TGTGCCAGAAGGGACAGGGGAAGGGTCGGGGAGCTGTTTTTT.

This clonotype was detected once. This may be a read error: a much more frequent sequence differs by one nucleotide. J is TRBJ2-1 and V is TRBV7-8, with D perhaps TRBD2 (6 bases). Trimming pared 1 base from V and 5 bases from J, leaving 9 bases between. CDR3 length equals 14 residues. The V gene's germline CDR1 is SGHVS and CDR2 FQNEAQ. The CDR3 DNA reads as TGTGCCAGCAGCTTAGAGGGACTCCACAATGAGCAGTTCTTC. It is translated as CASSLEGLHNEQFF.

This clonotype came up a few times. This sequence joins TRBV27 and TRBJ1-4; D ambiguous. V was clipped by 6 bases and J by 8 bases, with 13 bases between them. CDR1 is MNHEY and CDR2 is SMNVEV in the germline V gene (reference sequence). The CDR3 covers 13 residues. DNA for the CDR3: TGTGCCAGCAGAGGCCTATCGGACGAAAAACTGTTTTTT. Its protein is CASRGLSDEKLFF.

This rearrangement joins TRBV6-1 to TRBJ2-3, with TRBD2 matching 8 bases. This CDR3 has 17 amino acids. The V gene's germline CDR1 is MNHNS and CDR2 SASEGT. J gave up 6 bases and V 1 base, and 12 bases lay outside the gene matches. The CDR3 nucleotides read TGTGCCAGCAGTGAAGATAGGACTAGCTATTTCGTTGATACGCAGTATTTT. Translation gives CASSEDRTSYFVDTQYF.

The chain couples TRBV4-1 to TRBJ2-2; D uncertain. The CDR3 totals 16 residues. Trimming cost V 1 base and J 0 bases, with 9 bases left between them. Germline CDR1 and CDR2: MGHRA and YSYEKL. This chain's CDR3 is CASSQGPNSNTGELFF. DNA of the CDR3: TGCGCCAGCAGCCAAGGACCAAACTCGAACACCGGGGAGCTGTTTTTT.

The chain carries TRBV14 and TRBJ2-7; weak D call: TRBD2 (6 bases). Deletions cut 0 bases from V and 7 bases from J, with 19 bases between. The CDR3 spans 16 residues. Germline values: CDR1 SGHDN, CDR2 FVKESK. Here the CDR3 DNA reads TGTGCCAGCAGCCAAGACTTCCGGGAGCAGTATTGGGAGCAGTACTTC. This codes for CASSQDFREQYWEQYF.

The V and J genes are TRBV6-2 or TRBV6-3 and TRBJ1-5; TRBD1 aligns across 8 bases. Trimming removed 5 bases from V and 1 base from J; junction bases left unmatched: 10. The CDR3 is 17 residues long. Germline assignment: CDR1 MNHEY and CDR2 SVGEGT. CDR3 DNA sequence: TGTGCCAGCAGTCAAACACAGGGGGGAGGGAGCAATCAGCCCCAGCATTTT. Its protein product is CASSQTQGGGSNQPQHF.

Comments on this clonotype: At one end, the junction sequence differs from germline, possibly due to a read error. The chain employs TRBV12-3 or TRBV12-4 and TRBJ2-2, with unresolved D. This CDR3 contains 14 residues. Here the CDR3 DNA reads TGTGCCAGCAGCCCTACGGTGAACTCCGGGGAGCTGTTTTTT. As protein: CASSPTVNSGELFF.

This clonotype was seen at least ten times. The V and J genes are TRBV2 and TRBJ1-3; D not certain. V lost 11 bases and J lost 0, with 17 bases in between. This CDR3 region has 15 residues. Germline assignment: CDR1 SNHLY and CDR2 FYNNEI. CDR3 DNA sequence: TGTGCCCAGCAGCCAGTTACGAGCTCTGGAAACACCATATATTTT. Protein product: CAQQPVTSSGNTIYF.

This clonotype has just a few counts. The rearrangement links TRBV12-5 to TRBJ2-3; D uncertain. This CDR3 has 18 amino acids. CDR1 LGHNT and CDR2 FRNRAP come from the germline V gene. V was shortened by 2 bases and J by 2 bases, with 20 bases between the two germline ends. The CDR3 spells CASGLPSYRSGLTDTQYF. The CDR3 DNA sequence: TGTGCTAGTGGTTTGCCAAGCTACCGGTCAGGCCTCACAGATACGCAGTATTTT.

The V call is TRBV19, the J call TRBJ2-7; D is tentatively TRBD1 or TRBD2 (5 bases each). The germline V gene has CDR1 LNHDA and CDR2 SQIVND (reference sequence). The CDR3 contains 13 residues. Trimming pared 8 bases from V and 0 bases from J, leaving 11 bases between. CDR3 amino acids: CASEGTDSYEQYF. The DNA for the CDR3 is TGTGCCAGTGAAGGGACGGACTCCTACGAGCAGTACTTC.

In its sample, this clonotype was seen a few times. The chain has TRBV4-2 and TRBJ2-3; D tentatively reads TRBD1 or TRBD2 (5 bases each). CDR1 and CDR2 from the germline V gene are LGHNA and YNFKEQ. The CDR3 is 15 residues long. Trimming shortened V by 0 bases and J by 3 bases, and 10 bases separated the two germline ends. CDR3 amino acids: CASSQEMGRTDTQYF. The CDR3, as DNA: TGTGCCAGCAGCCAAGAGATGGGACGGACAGATACGCAGTATTTT.

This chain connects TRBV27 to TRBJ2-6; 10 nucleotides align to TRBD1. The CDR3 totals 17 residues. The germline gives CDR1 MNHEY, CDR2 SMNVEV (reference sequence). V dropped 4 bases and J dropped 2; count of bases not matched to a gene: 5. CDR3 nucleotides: TGTGCCAGCAGTTCTCGACAGGGGGCTACTGGGGCCAACGTCCTGACTTTC. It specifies CASSSRQGATGANVLTF.

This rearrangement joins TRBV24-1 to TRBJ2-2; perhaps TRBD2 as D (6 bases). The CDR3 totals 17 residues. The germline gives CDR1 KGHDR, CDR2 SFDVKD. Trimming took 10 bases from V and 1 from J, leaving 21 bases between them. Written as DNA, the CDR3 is TGTGCCACGGAACCCTCGCGGGGACTTCTGAACACCGGGGAGCTGTTTTTT. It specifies CATEPSRGLLNTGELFF.

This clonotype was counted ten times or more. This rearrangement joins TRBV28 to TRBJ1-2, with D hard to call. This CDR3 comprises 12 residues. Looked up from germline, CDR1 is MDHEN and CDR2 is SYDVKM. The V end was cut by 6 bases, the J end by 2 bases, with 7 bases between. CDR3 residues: CASRPQNYGYTF. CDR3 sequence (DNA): TGTGCCAGCAGACCGCAGAACTATGGCTACACCTTC.

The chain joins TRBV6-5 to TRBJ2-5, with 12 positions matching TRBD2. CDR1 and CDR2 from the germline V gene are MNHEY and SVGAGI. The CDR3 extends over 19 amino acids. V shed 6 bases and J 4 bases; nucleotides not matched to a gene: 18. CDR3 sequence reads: CASRLTPTSGGFSGETQYF. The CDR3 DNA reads TGTGCCAGCAGACTGACTCCTACTAGCGGGGGGTTCAGTGGAGAGACCCAGTACTTC.

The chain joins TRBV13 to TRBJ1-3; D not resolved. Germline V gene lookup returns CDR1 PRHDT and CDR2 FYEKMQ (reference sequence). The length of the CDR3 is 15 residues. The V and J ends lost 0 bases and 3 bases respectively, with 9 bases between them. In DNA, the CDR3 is TGTGCCAGCAGCTTAGGTTCGGCGGTTGGAAACACCATATATTTT. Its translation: CASSLGSAVGNTIYF.

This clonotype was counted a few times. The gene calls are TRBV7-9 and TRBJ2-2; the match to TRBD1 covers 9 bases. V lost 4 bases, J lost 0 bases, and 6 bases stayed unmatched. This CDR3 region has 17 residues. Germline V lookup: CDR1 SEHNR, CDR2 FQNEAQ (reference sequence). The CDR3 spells CASSSATGGANTGELFF. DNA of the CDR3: TGTGCCAGCAGCTCCGCCACAGGGGGCGCGAACACCGGGGAGCTGTTTTTT.

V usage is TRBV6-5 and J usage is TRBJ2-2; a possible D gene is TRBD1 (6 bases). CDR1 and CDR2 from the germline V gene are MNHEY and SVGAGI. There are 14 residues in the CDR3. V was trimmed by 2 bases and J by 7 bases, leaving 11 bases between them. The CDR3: CASSYMGAVGELFF. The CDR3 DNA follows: TGTGCCAGCAGTTACATGGGGGCTGTCGGGGAGCTGTTTTTT.

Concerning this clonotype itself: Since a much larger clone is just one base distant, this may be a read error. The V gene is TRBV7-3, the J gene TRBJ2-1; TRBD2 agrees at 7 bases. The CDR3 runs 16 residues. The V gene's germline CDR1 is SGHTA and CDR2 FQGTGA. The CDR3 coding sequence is TGTACCAGCAGCTTAGCAGGCGGGGGTTACTACAATGAGCAGTTCTTC. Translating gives CTSSLAGGGYYNEQFF.

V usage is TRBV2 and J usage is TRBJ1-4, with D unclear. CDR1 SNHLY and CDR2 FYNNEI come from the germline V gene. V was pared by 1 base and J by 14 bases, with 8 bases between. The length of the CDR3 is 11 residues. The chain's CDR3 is CASSEGTSLFF. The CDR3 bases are TGTGCCAGCAGTGAAGGAACGAGTCTGTTTTTT.

The CDR3 spells CASSVETSYYISSYNEQFF. CDR3 DNA: TGTGCCAGCAGCGTAGAGACTAGCTACTACATAAGCTCCTACAATGAGCAGTTCTTC. The genes are TRBV9 and TRBJ2-1; 7 nucleotides line up with TRBD2. This CDR3 has 19 amino acids. Looked up from germline, CDR1 is SGDLS and CDR2 is YYNGEE. Trimming took 0 bases from V and 0 from J; bases not matched to a gene: 12.

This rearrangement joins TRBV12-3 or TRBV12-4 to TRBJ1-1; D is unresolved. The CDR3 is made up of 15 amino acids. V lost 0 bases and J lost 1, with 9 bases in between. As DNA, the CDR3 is TGTGCCAGCAGTTTAGCGCCCCGACAGAACACTGAAGCTTTCTTT. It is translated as CASSLAPRQNTEAFF.

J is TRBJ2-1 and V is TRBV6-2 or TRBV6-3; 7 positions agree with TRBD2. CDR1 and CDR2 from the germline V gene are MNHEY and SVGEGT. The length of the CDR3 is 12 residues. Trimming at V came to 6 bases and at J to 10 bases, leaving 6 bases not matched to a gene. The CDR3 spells CASSRTRGEQFF. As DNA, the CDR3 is TGTGCCAGCAGCCGGACTAGAGGAGAGCAGTTCTTC.

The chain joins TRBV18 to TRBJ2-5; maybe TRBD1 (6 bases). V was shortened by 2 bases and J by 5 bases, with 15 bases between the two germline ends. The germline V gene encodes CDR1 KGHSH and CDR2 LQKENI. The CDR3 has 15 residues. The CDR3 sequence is CASSPEGVISETQYF. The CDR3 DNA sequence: TGTGCCAGCTCACCAGAGGGGGTGATCTCGGAGACCCAGTACTTC.

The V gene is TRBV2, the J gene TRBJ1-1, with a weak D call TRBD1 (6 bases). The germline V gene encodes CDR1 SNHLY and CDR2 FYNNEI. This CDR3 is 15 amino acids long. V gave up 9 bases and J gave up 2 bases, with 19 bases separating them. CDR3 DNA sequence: TGTGCCAGGGCGAGTGACAGGCCAGAAAACACTGAAGCTTTCTTT. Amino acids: CARASDRPENTEAFF.

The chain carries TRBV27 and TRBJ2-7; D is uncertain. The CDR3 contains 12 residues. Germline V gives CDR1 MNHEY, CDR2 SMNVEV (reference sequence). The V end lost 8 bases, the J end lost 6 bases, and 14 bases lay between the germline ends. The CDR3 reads CASATTVSEQYF. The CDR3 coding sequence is TGTGCCAGCGCCACTACGGTGTCCGAGCAGTACTTC.